The following is a T cell receptor (beta chain) sequence with its context. Its target is not known. The data are from a study of cytomegalovirus exposure and HLA in healthy donors. Primers: 60 Vbeta forward and 13 Jbeta reverse. The table came from immunoSEQ multiplex PCR; TCRdb's copy has only in-frame clones and leaves some out. This sample carries around 100,000 clones, around 74% of them seen once, and the ten largest clones take around 4.8%. Germline-derived CDR1 and CDR2 are LNHDA and SQIVND (reference sequence). Losses at the gene ends were 5 bases for V and 4 bases for J; bases not matched to a gene: 5. The CDR3 loop spans 15 amino acids. Study observations and caveats: Reports state that TCR beta sequences accurately predicted most subjects' HLA-A and HLA-B alleles. Sequencing likely caused a cluster of highly shared sequence variants. Using the classifier, cytomegalovirus status was reportedly diagnosed with high specificity and sensitivity. Apparent HLA restriction characterized most CMV-associated TCR beta chains in a later analysis.

The sequence was obtained from a young man in good health and CMV-seropositive. The V gene is TRBV19, the J gene TRBJ1-6, with 7 bases fitting TRBD1. Sequencing was carried out using PBMCs. CDR3: CASSLGQIYNSPLHF. DNA for the CDR3: TGTGCCAGTAGTCTGGGACAGATTTATAATTCACCCCTCCACTTT.